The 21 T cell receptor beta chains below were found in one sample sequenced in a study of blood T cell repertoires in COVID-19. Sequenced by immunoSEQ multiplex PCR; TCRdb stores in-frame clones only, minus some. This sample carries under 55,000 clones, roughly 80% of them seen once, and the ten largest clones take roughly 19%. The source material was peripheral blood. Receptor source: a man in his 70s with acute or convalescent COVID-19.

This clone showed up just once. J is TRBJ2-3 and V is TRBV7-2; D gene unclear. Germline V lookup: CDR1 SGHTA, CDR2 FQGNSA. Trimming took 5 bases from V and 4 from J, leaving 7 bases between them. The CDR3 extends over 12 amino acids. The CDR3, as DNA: TGTGCCAGCAGCAGCTTTGCAGATACGCAGTATTTT. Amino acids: CASSSFADTQYF.

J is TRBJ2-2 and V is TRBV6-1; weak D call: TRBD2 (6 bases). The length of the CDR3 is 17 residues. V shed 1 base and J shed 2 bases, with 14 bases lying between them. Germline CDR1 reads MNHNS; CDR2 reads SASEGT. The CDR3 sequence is CASSEGLGRRNTGELFF. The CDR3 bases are TGTGCCAGCAGTGAAGGGTTAGGGAGGAGAAACACCGGGGAGCTGTTTTTT.

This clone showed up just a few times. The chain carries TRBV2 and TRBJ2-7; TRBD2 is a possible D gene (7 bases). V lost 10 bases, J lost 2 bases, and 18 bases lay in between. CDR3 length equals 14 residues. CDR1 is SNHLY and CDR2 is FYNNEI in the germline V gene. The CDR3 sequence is CATTVGGATYEQYF. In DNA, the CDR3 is TGTGCCACTACCGTGGGGGGGGCCACCTACGAGCAGTACTTC.

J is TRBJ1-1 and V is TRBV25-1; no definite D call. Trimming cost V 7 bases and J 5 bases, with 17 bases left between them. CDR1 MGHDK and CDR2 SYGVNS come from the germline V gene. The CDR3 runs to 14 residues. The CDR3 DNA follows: TGTGCCAGCACCCGAACCGGGGTTTGGACTGAAGCTTTCTTT. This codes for CASTRTGVWTEAFF.

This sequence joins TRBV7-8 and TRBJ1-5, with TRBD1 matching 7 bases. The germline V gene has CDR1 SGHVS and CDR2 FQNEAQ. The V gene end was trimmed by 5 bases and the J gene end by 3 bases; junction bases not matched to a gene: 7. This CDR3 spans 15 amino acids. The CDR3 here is CASSAYTGVNQPQHF. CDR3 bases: TGTGCCAGCAGCGCATATACAGGGGTCAATCAGCCCCAGCATTTT.

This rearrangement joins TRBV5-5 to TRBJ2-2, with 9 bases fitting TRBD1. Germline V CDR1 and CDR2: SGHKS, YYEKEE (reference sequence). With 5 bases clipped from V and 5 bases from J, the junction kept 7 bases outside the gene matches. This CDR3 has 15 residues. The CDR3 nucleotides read TGTGCCAGCAGTAAGGACAGGGGAGGAACCGGGGAGCTGTTTTTT. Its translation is CASSKDRGGTGELFF.

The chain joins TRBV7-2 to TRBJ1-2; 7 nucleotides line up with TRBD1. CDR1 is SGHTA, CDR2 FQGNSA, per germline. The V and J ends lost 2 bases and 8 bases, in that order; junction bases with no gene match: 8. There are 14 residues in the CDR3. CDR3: CASSLTPQGQGYTF. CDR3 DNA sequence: TGTGCCAGCAGCTTAACACCGCAGGGACAGGGCTACACCTTC.

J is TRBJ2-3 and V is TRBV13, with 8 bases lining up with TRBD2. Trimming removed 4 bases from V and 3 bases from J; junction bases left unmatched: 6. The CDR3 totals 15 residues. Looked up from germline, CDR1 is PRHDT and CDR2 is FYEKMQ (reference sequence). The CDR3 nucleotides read TGTGCCAGCAGCTCGGGGGGGCCTCTGACAGATACGCAGTATTTT. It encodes CASSSGGPLTDTQYF.

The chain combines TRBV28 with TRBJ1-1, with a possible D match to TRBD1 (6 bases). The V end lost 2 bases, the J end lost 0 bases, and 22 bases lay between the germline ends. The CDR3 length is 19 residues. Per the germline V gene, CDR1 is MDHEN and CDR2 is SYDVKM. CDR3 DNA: TGTGCCAGCAGTTTAAGGGGGGGCGCGAAATCTCTGTTGAACACTGAAGCTTTCTTT. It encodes CASSLRGGAKSLLNTEAFF.

CDR3 bases: TGCGCCAGCAGCCAAGAGGCGACAGGAGATAACACTGAAGCTTTCTTT. The encoded protein is CASSQEATGDNTEAFF. The rearrangement links TRBV4-3 to TRBJ1-1, with a tentative D call TRBD1 (6 bases). CDR1 is LGHNA, CDR2 YSLEER, per germline. Deletions cut 0 bases from V and 2 bases from J, with 13 bases between. This CDR3 comprises 16 residues.

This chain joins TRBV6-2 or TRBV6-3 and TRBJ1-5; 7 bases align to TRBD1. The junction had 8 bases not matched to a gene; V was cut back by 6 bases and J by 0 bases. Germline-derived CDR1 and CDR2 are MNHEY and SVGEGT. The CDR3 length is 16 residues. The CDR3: CASSDPTGNSNQPQHF. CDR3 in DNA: TGTGCCAGCAGCGACCCGACAGGGAATAGCAATCAGCCCCAGCATTTT.

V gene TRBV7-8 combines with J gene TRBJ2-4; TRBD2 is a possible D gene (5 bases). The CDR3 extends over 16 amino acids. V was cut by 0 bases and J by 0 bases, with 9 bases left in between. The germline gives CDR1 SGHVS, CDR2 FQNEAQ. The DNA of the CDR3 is TGTGCCAGCAGCTTAGCGATCGGGGTAGCCAAAAACATTCAGTACTTC. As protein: CASSLAIGVAKNIQYF.

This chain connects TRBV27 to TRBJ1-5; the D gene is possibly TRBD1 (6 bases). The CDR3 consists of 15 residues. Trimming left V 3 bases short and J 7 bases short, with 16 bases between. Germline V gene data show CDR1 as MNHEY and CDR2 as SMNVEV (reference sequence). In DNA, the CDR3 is TGTGCCAGCAGTTTGTCTACAGGGTATTGGCAGCCCCAGCATTTT. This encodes CASSLSTGYWQPQHF.

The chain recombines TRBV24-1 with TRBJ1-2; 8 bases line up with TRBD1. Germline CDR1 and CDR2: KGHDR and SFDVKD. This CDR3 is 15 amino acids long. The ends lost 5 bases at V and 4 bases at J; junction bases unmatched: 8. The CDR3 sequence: CATSGPGTGPYGYTF. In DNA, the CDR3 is TGTGCCACCAGTGGCCCGGGGACAGGACCCTATGGCTACACCTTC.

The CDR3 loop is CASSPASGNNQPQHF. The CDR3, as DNA: TGTGCCAGCTCACCAGCGTCGGGAAACAATCAGCCCCAGCATTTT. V is TRBV18 and J is TRBJ1-5; no clear D gene. Germline values: CDR1 KGHSH, CDR2 LQKENI. The CDR3 consists of 15 residues. Trimming took off 2 bases at V and 3 bases at J, with 11 bases between the two ends.

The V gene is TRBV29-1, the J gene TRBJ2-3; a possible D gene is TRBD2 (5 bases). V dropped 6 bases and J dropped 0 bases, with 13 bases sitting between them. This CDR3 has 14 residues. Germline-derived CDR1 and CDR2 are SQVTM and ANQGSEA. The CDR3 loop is CSVDGLVSTDTQYF. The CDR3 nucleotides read TGCAGCGTCGACGGACTCGTTAGCACAGATACGCAGTATTTT.

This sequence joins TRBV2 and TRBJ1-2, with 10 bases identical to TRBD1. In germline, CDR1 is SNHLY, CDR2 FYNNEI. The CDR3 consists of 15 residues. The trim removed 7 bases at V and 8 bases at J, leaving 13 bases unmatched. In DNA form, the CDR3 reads TGTGCCAGCACCAACACTGGGGGACAGGGGAAAGGCTACACCTTC. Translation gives CASTNTGGQGKGYTF.

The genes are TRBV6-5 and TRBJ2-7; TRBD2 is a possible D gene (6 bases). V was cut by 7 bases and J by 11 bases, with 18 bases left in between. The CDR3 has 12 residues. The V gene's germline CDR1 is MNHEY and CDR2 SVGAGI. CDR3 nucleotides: TGTGCCAGCATGTCGGGGAGGCTCAGGGAGTACTTC. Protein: CASMSGRLREYF.

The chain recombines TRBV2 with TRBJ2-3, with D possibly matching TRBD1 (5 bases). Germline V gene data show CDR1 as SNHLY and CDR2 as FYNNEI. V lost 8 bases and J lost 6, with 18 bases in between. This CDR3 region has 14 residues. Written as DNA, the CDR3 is TGTGCCAGCTTGAAGGGGCAGTCTTGGGATACGCAGTATTTT. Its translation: CASLKGQSWDTQYF.

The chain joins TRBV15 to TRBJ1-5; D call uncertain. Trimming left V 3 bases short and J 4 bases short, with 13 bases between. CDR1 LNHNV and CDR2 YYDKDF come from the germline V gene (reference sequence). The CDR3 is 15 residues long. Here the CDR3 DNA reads TGTGCCACCAGCAGTCCCATGAATCGGAATCAGCCCCAGCATTTT. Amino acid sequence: CATSSPMNRNQPQHF.

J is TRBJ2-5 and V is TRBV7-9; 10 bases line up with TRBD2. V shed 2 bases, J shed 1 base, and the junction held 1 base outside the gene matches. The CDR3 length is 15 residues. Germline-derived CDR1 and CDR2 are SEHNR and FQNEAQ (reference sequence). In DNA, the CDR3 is TGTGCCAGCAGCTTATGGACTAGCGGCCAAGAGACCCAGTACTTC. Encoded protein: CASSLWTSGQETQYF.